Shown below are 26 T cell receptor beta chains from a single sample sequenced in a study of identical twins. TCRdb re-called the 5' RACE reads through MiXCR, storing one row per CDR3 protein. The table includes fewer than 250,000 distinct CDR3 sequences, approximately 9% detected once. The sequencing input was memory (CD45RO+) T cells sorted from blood. All receptors come from a woman younger than 30 in good health.

This clonotype has at least ten counts. The chain combines TRBV6-1 with TRBJ1-5; weak D call: TRBD1 (5 bases). This CDR3 spans 13 amino acids. CDR1 and CDR2 (germline): MNHNS, SASEGT. Trimming pared 4 bases from V and 3 bases from J, leaving 7 bases between. As DNA, the CDR3 is TGTGCCAGCAGTGGACAGCCCAATCAGCCCCAGCATTTT. Its translation is CASSGQPNQPQHF.

The chain has TRBV7-2 and TRBJ2-5, with D maybe TRBD1 (5 bases). Looked up from germline, CDR1 is SGHTA and CDR2 is FQGNSA. Trimming pared 2 bases from V and 3 bases from J, leaving 7 bases between. The CDR3 is 13 amino acids. This chain's CDR3 is CASSLTREETQYF. The DNA for the CDR3 is TGTGCCAGCAGCTTAACCAGGGAAGAGACCCAGTACTTC. Full variable domain (rest looked up from reference TRBV7-2 and TRBJ2-5): GAGVSQSPSNKVTEKGKDVELRCDPISGHTALYWYRQSLGQGLEFLIYFQGNSAPDKSGLPSDRFSAERTGGSVSTLTIQRTQQEDSAVYLCASSLTREETQYFGPGTRLLVL.

This chain joins TRBV20-1 and TRBJ2-5, with TRBD1 matching over 8 bases. After removal of 4 bases from V and 4 bases from J, the junction contained 2 bases not matched to a gene. CDR3 length equals 12 residues. CDR1 is DFQATT and CDR2 is SNEGSKA in the germline V gene (reference sequence). CDR3 in DNA: TGCAGTGCTACCGACAGGGGAGAGACCCAGTACTTC. It encodes CSATDRGETQYF.

The V call is TRBV20-1, the J call TRBJ2-3; D gene uncertain. Trimming pared 8 bases from V and 1 base from J, leaving 10 bases between. The CDR3 spans 12 residues. CDR1 is DFQATT, CDR2 SNEGSKA, per germline (reference sequence). In DNA form, the CDR3 reads TGCAGTCTCTCCAAAGGCACAGATACGCAGTATTTT. It is translated as CSLSKGTDTQYF.

This clonotype was picked up a small number of times. This chain links TRBV7-9 with TRBJ1-1; D not certain. The V end lost 1 base, the J end lost 3 bases, and 6 bases lay between the germline ends. The CDR3 has 13 residues. The V gene's germline CDR1 is SEHNR and CDR2 FQNEAQ (reference sequence). The CDR3 loop reads CASSLGFYTEAFF. The DNA of the CDR3 is TGTGCCAGCAGCTTAGGTTTTTACACTGAAGCTTTCTTT.

This clonotype was seen a few times. The chain recombines TRBV12-3 or TRBV12-4 with TRBJ1-2; 8 bases map to TRBD1. This CDR3 is 14 amino acids long. The J segment lost 7 bases and the V segment lost 6 bases, leaving 10 bases of the junction unmatched. The DNA for the CDR3 is TGTGCCAGCAGACGCGAGACAGGGGCCGGTGGCTACACCTTC. Protein: CASRRETGAGGYTF.

The rearrangement uses TRBV18 and TRBJ2-7; D is undetermined. This CDR3 region has 15 residues. Germline lookup yields CDR1 KGHSH and CDR2 LQKENI. V was shortened by 1 base and J by 0 bases, with 10 bases between the two germline ends. CDR3 DNA sequence: TGTGCCAGCTCACCACGCCAGGATTCCTCCTACGAGCAGTACTTC. Translating gives CASSPRQDSSYEQYF. The variable domain in full, completed from reference TRBV18 and TRBJ2-7, reads NAGVMQNPRHLVRRRGQEARLRCSPMKGHSHVYWYRQLPEEGLKFMVYLQKENIIDESGMPKERFSAEFPKEGPSILRIQQVVRGDSAAYFCASSPRQDSSYEQYFGPGTRLTVT.

This clonotype was counted at least ten times. J is TRBJ1-4 and V is TRBV6-1; D unresolved. Germline CDR1 reads MNHNS; CDR2 reads SASEGT. Trimming took 6 bases from V and 7 from J, leaving 9 bases between them. This CDR3 has 12 amino acids. In nucleotides, the CDR3 is TGTGCCAGCAGGGCGGACGGTGAAAAACTGTTTTTT. Its protein product is CASRADGEKLFF.

The chain links TRBV20-1 to TRBJ1-1, with D tentatively TRBD1 (6 bases). Germline CDR1 reads DFQATT; CDR2 reads SNEGSKA (reference sequence). The V gene lost 7 bases and the J gene lost 0 bases, with 15 bases spanning the gap. This CDR3 contains 14 residues. CDR3 nucleotides: TGCAGTGTCTCATCACAGGGAATGAACACTGAAGCTTTCTTT. Its translation is CSVSSQGMNTEAFF.

The chain uses TRBV20-1 and TRBJ2-1; D not resolved. The CDR3 extends over 12 amino acids. Germline V gene sequence: CDR1 DFQATT, CDR2 SNEGSKA (reference sequence). The ends were cut back, 3 bases at V and 6 bases at J, with 9 bases in the middle. The CDR3: CSASRMRNEQFF. DNA for the CDR3: TGCAGTGCTAGTCGTATGCGCAATGAGCAGTTCTTC.

This clonotype came up many times. The chain uses TRBV6-1 and TRBJ2-2; 12 bases match TRBD2. Germline V gene lookup returns CDR1 MNHNS and CDR2 SASEGT. V dropped 6 bases and J dropped 6; count of bases not matched to a gene: 5. This CDR3 has 15 residues. CDR3 in DNA: TGTGCCAGCAGGACTAGCGGGAGTTTCCCCGGGGAGCTGTTTTTT. Protein sequence: CASRTSGSFPGELFF.

This clonotype was seen more than once but under ten times. This rearrangement joins TRBV29-1 to TRBJ2-4, with 10 positions matching TRBD1. Per the germline V gene, CDR1 is SQVTM and CDR2 is ANQGSEA. CDR3 length equals 13 residues. For the CDR3, the DNA is TGCAGACCCCCGGGACAGGGGAAAAACATTCAGTACTTC. Translated, it gives CRPPGQGKNIQYF.

This chain connects TRBV20-1 to TRBJ2-5; a weak D match, TRBD2 (6 bases). CDR1 is DFQATT and CDR2 is SNEGSKA in the germline V gene (reference sequence). CDR3 length: 12 amino acids. V was trimmed by 3 bases and J by 5 bases, leaving 10 bases between them. The CDR3 DNA reads as TGCAGTGCTAGTAACGGAGGGGAGACCCAGTACTTC. Its translation: CSASNGGETQYF.

A few counts support this clonotype. The rearrangement links TRBV6-2 or TRBV6-3 to TRBJ2-1; D uncertain. V was trimmed by 3 bases and J by 7 bases, leaving 10 bases between them. CDR1 MNHEY and CDR2 SVGEGT come from the germline V gene. CDR3 length equals 13 residues. In DNA, the CDR3 is TGTGCCAGCAGTTATAGCAGGCAGAATGAGCAGTTCTTC. Protein sequence: CASSYSRQNEQFF.

V and J are TRBV7-9 and TRBJ2-7; tentatively, D is TRBD2 (6 bases). Germline V gives CDR1 SEHNR, CDR2 FQNEAQ (reference sequence). This CDR3 has 14 amino acids. Trimming pared 1 base from V and 4 bases from J, leaving 11 bases between. CDR3 coding DNA: TGTGCCAGCAGCTTAGGGCGGGACCGTTACGAGCAGTACTTC. Translation gives CASSLGRDRYEQYF. Full variable domain (rest looked up from reference TRBV7-9 and TRBJ2-7): DTGVSQNPRHKITKRGQNVTFRCDPISEHNRLYWYRQTLGQGPEFLTYFQNEAQLEKSRLLSDRFSAERPKGSFSTLEIQRTEQGDSAMYLCASSLGRDRYEQYFGPGTRLTVT.

This clonotype was seen repeatedly, ten times or more. The chain has TRBV29-1 and TRBJ2-1, with 9 bases aligning to TRBD2. CDR1 and CDR2 (germline): SQVTM, ANQGSEA. Germline trimming cut 4 bases from V and 5 bases from J; bases unmatched to any gene: 6. The CDR3 is 14 amino acids. The CDR3 reads CSVAVTSGDNEQFF. CDR3 DNA sequence: TGCAGCGTTGCCGTGACTAGCGGAGACAATGAGCAGTTCTTC.

CDR3 nucleotides: TGTGCCAGCAGTTACGCTCCTGGGGGCACTGAAGCTTTCTTT. Encoded protein: CASSYAPGGTEAFF. The chain has TRBV6-5 and TRBJ1-1; TRBD1 is a possible D gene (5 bases). Per germline, CDR1 MNHEY and CDR2 SVGAGI. The germline V and J ends were trimmed by 2 bases and 4 bases, with 11 bases remaining between them. This CDR3 spans 14 amino acids.

This clonotype has more than one count but fewer than ten. The chain is built from TRBV7-9 and TRBJ2-1, with a tentative D call TRBD2 (5 bases). The CDR3 is made up of 15 amino acids. V lost 5 bases to trimming and J lost 4 bases, with 15 bases between them. CDR1 and CDR2 (germline): SEHNR, FQNEAQ (reference sequence). The CDR3 sequence: CASSRLDSKYNEQFF. The CDR3 coding sequence is TGTGCCAGCAGCCGTCTGGACTCCAAATACAATGAGCAGTTCTTC.

This clonotype appeared many times. The gene calls are TRBV5-1 and TRBJ2-7; 10 bases agree with TRBD2. Germline V gene lookup returns CDR1 SGHRS and CDR2 YFSETQ. The CDR3 has 16 residues. V shed 4 bases and J 6 bases; nucleotides not matched to a gene: 13. CDR3 region: CASSARWTSGIGEQYF. CDR3 nucleotide sequence: TGCGCCAGCAGCGCGAGGTGGACTAGCGGAATAGGCGAGCAGTACTTC.

This clonotype was seen a few times. The J gene is TRBJ2-7, the V gene TRBV9; 9 positions match TRBD2. CDR3 length: 15 amino acids. The germline V gene has CDR1 SGDLS and CDR2 YYNGEE. The ends lost 4 bases at V and 6 bases at J; junction bases unmatched: 11. CDR3 residues: CASSPTPGLAIEQYF. The CDR3 bases are TGTGCCAGCAGCCCTACACCGGGACTAGCAATCGAGCAGTACTTC.

This sequence joins TRBV20-1 and TRBJ1-2; D remains ambiguous. CDR1 DFQATT and CDR2 SNEGSKA come from the germline V gene (reference sequence). The germline V and J ends were trimmed by 6 bases and 1 base, with 12 bases remaining between them. This CDR3 has 13 amino acids. The DNA for the CDR3 is TGCAGTGCCTCGGACGGATTTAACTATGGCTACACCTTC. It codes for CSASDGFNYGYTF.

V gene TRBV9 combines with J gene TRBJ2-5, with a tentative D call TRBD2 (6 bases). This CDR3 region has 16 residues. Germline lookup yields CDR1 SGDLS and CDR2 YYNGEE. V dropped 0 bases and J dropped 5 bases, with 17 bases sitting between them. In DNA form, the CDR3 reads TGTGCCAGCAGCGTAGGAGGGCGGGGACTCGGCGAGACCCAGTACTTC. As protein: CASSVGGRGLGETQYF.

This clonotype was detected a few times. This chain uses TRBV12-3 or TRBV12-4 with TRBJ1-1; perhaps TRBD1 as D (5 bases). Between the trimmed V and J ends, which lost 10 bases and 0 bases, there was a span of 21 bases. This CDR3 is built from 16 residues. CDR3 in amino acids: CAIANIMGTMNTEAFF. In DNA, the CDR3 is TGTGCCATTGCAAATATTATGGGGACCATGAACACTGAAGCTTTCTTT.

The chain is built from TRBV25-1 and TRBJ1-4; 12 nucleotides match TRBD1. The CDR3 runs 15 residues. Trimming cost V 3 bases and J 7 bases; bases outside gene matches: 3. CDR1 is MGHDK and CDR2 is SYGVNS in the germline V gene. The CDR3 spells CASSDPGQGAEKLFF. As DNA, the CDR3 is TGTGCCAGCAGTGACCCGGGACAGGGGGCTGAAAAACTGTTTTTT.

This clonotype turned up a few times. The chain recombines TRBV9 with TRBJ2-7; D unresolved. Trimming pared 0 bases from V and 1 base from J, leaving 5 bases between. This CDR3 has 13 amino acids. Germline loops: CDR1 SGDLS, CDR2 YYNGEE. The CDR3 coding sequence is TGTGCCAGCAGCGTAGGTCAGTCCTACGAGCAGTACTTC. Translated: CASSVGQSYEQYF.

This clonotype was counted between two and nine times. The chain joins TRBV2 to TRBJ2-3; D is unclear. Germline values: CDR1 SNHLY, CDR2 FYNNEI. The CDR3 runs to 15 residues. Deletions cut 4 bases from V and 0 bases from J, with 11 bases between. CDR3 in DNA: TGTGCCAGCAGTGCGGCGGACCTTAGCACAGATACGCAGTATTTT. Protein product: CASSAADLSTDTQYF.